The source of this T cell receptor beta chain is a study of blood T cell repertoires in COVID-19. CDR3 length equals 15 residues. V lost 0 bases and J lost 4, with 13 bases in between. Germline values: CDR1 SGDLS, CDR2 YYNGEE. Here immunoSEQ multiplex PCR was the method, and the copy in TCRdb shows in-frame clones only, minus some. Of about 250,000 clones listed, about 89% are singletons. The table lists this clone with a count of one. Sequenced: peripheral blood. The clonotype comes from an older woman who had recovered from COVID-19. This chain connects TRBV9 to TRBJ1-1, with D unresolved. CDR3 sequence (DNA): TGTGCCAGCAGCGTAGAGGGTCGTGGGAGCACTGAAGCTTTCTTT. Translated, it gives CASSVEGRGSTEAFF.